Reported below is one T cell receptor beta chain. The antigen is undetermined. The sample belongs to a study of cytomegalovirus exposure and HLA in healthy donors. Points from the study as a whole: The sole available immune exposure information was CMV serostatus. In an earlier analysis, about 87% or about 30%: the productive usage of most TCR beta V segments.

Use of 60 Vbeta and 13 Jbeta primers characterized the PCR. Sequencing was performed with immunoSEQ multiplex PCR; in TCRdb, only in-frame clones are kept and a portion is missing. The sample holds 120,000 to 150,000 clones; around 85% are singletons and the top ten take 1.2%. Germline V gene sequence: CDR1 SEHNR, CDR2 FQNEAQ (reference sequence). With 5 bases clipped from V and 2 bases from J, the junction kept 8 bases outside the gene matches. The CDR3 consists of 15 residues. The sequence came from a female donor in good health and CMV-seronegative. The sample was PBMCs. The chain links TRBV7-9 to TRBJ2-7; the match to TRBD1 covers 8 bases. For the CDR3, the DNA is TGTGCCAGCAGCGACACGGGACAGGCACCCTACGAGCAGTACTTC. The encoded protein is CASSDTGQAPYEQYF.